One and the same sample provided the 17 T cell receptor beta chains below, sequenced in a study of T-cell reconstitution after alpha-beta-depleted transplantation in children. For TCRbeta, the library was prepared with unique molecular identifiers. MiXCR was run by TCRdb on the PCR reads, yielding one entry per CDR3 protein. The top ten hold about 28% of the sample, which has about 980,000 distinct CDR3 sequences, less than 30% seen once. Sequences were derived from PBMCs, mostly from graft donor cells, sampled 360 days after TCRalphabeta/CD19-depleted stem cell transplant. The source of these receptors is a boy younger than two who had a stem cell transplant for SCID, so the T cells may come from the graft donor.

V usage is TRBV10-3 and J usage is TRBJ2-2, with 12 nucleotides matching TRBD2. Unmatched junction bases numbered 5, after V lost 6 bases and J lost 3 bases. Germline CDR1 ENHRY, CDR2 SYGVKD. The CDR3 has 16 residues. This chain's CDR3 is CAISGRLAGDTGELFF. The CDR3 DNA follows: TGTGCCATCAGCGGGAGACTAGCGGGGGACACCGGGGAGCTGTTTTTT.

There are a few counts of this clonotype. This rearrangement joins TRBV12-3 or TRBV12-4 to TRBJ1-5, with D uncertain. The ends were cut back, 7 bases at V and 2 bases at J, with 6 bases in the middle. The CDR3 contains 12 residues. The CDR3 DNA is TGTGCCAGCATGGTAGGCAATCAGCCCCAGCATTTT. Its protein product is CASMVGNQPQHF.

J is TRBJ2-3 and V is TRBV9; 8 positions match TRBD2. The CDR3 has 15 amino acids. V lost 2 bases, J lost 2 bases, and 4 bases stayed unmatched. Looked up from germline, CDR1 is SGDLS and CDR2 is YYNGEE. The CDR3 coding sequence is TGTGCCAGCAGCGTTGGGACTAGAGCCACAGATACGCAGTATTTT. Translating gives CASSVGTRATDTQYF.

This clonotype was observed a few times. This chain connects TRBV5-1 to TRBJ2-3, with 11 positions matching TRBD1. With V trimmed by 5 bases and J by 6 bases, 5 bases remained unmatched. The CDR3 runs 14 residues. Germline V lookup: CDR1 SGHRS, CDR2 YFSETQ. This CDR3 is CASRLDRGRDTQYF. In DNA form, the CDR3 reads TGCGCCAGCAGACTGGACAGGGGGCGCGATACGCAGTATTTT.

V and J are TRBV7-7 and TRBJ2-5; D not certain. The germline gives CDR1 SSHAT, CDR2 FNYEAQ (reference sequence). The germline V and J ends were trimmed by 5 bases and 5 bases, with 18 bases remaining between them. There are 15 residues in the CDR3. As DNA, the CDR3 is TGTGCCAGCAGCCCCGGTATGGGGTTAGTGGAGACCCAGTACTTC. Amino acids: CASSPGMGLVETQYF.

The chain links TRBV5-4 to TRBJ2-1, with 7 nucleotides matching TRBD2. CDR1 SGHNT and CDR2 YYREEE come from the germline V gene (reference sequence). The CDR3 contains 16 residues. The V gene end was trimmed by 3 bases and the J gene end by 8 bases; junction bases not matched to a gene: 14. As DNA, the CDR3 is TGTGCCAGCAGCTCGGGAGGCATAGTAGGGTTGGATGAGCAGTTCTTC. The encoded protein is CASSSGGIVGLDEQFF.

The chain has TRBV2 and TRBJ2-3; D is possibly TRBD1 (5 bases). The germline V gene has CDR1 SNHLY and CDR2 FYNNEI. This CDR3 contains 15 residues. With 6 bases removed from V and 3 bases from J, the gap between germline ends came to 16 bases. The CDR3, as DNA: TGTGCCAGCAGGGCGGTGGCAGGGCCAACAGATACGCAGTATTTT. Protein: CASRAVAGPTDTQYF.

This clonotype was found once. CDR3: CASSLPGQIPDTQYF. CDR3 in DNA: TGTGCCAGCAGCTTACCCGGACAAATACCAGATACGCAGTATTTT. The chain carries TRBV7-2 and TRBJ2-3; D possibly corresponds to TRBD1 (5 bases). The CDR3 contains 15 residues. Germline V gives CDR1 SGHTA, CDR2 FQGNSA. Trimming removed 2 bases at V and 4 bases at J, with 13 bases between.

This chain links TRBV15 with TRBJ1-5; maybe TRBD1 (6 bases). The ends were cut back, 2 bases at V and 2 bases at J, with 7 bases in the middle. Germline lookup yields CDR1 LNHNV and CDR2 YYDKDF (reference sequence). There are 14 residues in the CDR3. The CDR3: CATSRRGGNQPQHF. The CDR3 coding sequence is TGTGCCACCAGCAGAAGGGGGGGCAATCAGCCCCAGCATTTT.

The chain uses TRBV20-1 and TRBJ2-3; D could derive from TRBD1 or TRBD2 (5 bases each). The CDR3 has 16 amino acids. Germline V CDR1 and CDR2: DFQATT, SNEGSKA (reference sequence). V lost 0 bases, J lost 7 bases, and 20 bases lay in between. CDR3: CSARDPVGASQNTQYF. The CDR3 DNA reads TGCAGTGCTAGAGATCCAGTCGGGGCTTCCCAAAATACGCAGTATTTT.

The chain couples TRBV27 to TRBJ2-5; tentatively, D is TRBD1 (6 bases). V was trimmed by 5 bases and J by 5 bases, leaving 15 bases between them. This CDR3 is built from 14 residues. CDR1 is MNHEY and CDR2 is SMNVEV in the germline V gene (reference sequence). The DNA for the CDR3 is TGTGCCAGCAGTCCTTACAGGGCTAGGGAGACCCAGTACTTC. Translated: CASSPYRARETQYF.

The J gene is TRBJ2-7, the V gene TRBV10-3, with 12 bases lining up with TRBD1. CDR3 length: 14 residues. The germline gives CDR1 ENHRY, CDR2 SYGVKD. The ends lost 5 bases at V and 7 bases at J; junction bases unmatched: 6. DNA for the CDR3: TGTGCCATCAGTTTGGGACAGGGGGCTTGGGAGCAGTACTTC. Protein: CAISLGQGAWEQYF.

This clonotype showed up just a few times. This chain joins TRBV5-1 and TRBJ2-7; D is perhaps TRBD1 (5 bases). Germline CDR1 and CDR2: SGHRS and YFSETQ. The CDR3 covers 14 residues. Trimming cost V 0 bases and J 3 bases, with 10 bases left between them. The CDR3, as DNA: TGCGCCAGCAGCTTGGACAGGTCTATCTACGAGCAGTACTTC. Its protein product is CASSLDRSIYEQYF.

V gene TRBV11-2 combines with J gene TRBJ2-3; the D is unclear. The CDR3 spans 12 residues. From germline, CDR1 is SGHAT and CDR2 FQNNGV. The V gene lost 5 bases and the J gene lost 6 bases, with 9 bases spanning the gap. The CDR3 sequence: CASSPAVDTQYF. In nucleotides, the CDR3 is TGTGCCAGCAGCCCGGCAGTGGATACGCAGTATTTT.

In this sample, this clonotype turned up many times. The V and J genes are TRBV5-5 and TRBJ2-7, with a possible D match to TRBD1 (6 bases). The CDR3 spans 14 residues. V was trimmed by 3 bases and J by 3 bases, leaving 13 bases between them. Germline values: CDR1 SGHKS, CDR2 YYEKEE (reference sequence). The CDR3 sequence: CASSSRTANYEQYF. CDR3 DNA sequence: TGTGCCAGCAGCTCGCGGACAGCTAACTACGAGCAGTACTTC.

The chain carries TRBV12-3 or TRBV12-4 and TRBJ1-5, with TRBD1 as a possible D gene (6 bases). There are 13 residues in the CDR3. V was pared by 10 bases and J by 4 bases, with 14 bases between. The CDR3 protein is CATQRQGNQPQHF. Written as DNA, the CDR3 is TGTGCCACACAGCGGCAGGGGAATCAGCCCCAGCATTTT.

The sample holds a few counts of this clonotype. The chain has TRBV20-1 and TRBJ2-3; 8 bases fit TRBD2. Germline V lookup: CDR1 DFQATT, CDR2 SNEGSKA (reference sequence). This CDR3 contains 15 residues. V trimming: 0 bases; J trimming: 1 base; junction bases outside the gene matches: 3. The CDR3 sequence: CSARDPAGGTDTQYF. The CDR3 nucleotides read TGCAGTGCTAGAGATCCAGCGGGAGGCACAGATACGCAGTATTTT.